The 22 T cell receptor beta chains below come from one sample, sequenced in a study of early T cells in non-severe SARS-CoV-2 infection. TCRdb analysed the 5' RACE reads with MiXCR anew, one entry per CDR3 protein. The sample yields over 75,000 distinct CDR3 sequences, under 15% seen once. Specimen: whole blood. The receptors were gathered from an adult who was a healthcare worker with PCR-confirmed SARS-CoV-2 infection or an uninfected control (not recorded which).

There are a few counts of this clonotype. The rearrangement joins TRBV7-8 to TRBJ2-7; D is perhaps TRBD1 (6 bases). The V gene lost 6 bases and the J gene lost 5 bases, with 14 bases spanning the gap. There are 13 residues in the CDR3. From germline, CDR1 is SGHVS and CDR2 FQNEAQ. CDR3 nucleotide sequence: TGTGCCAGCAGTCGAGACAGGACGGACGAGCAGTACTTC. Translation: CASSRDRTDEQYF.

This clonotype was counted at least ten times. The genes are TRBV6-2 or TRBV6-3 and TRBJ1-5, with D possibly TRBD1 on 6 matching bases. The CDR3 has 15 residues. Trimming took 2 bases from V and 5 from J, leaving 13 bases between them. CDR1 is MNHEY and CDR2 is SVGEGT in the germline V gene. The CDR3: CASSYSGGGDQPQHF. In nucleotides, the CDR3 is TGTGCCAGCAGTTACAGCGGGGGCGGGGATCAGCCCCAGCATTTT.

This clonotype has just a few counts. The V gene is TRBV12-3 or TRBV12-4, the J gene TRBJ2-1, with 7 bases fitting TRBD1. CDR3 length: 12 amino acids. J gave up 11 bases and V 3 bases, and 4 bases lay outside the gene matches. The CDR3 bases are TGTGCCAGCAGTTTGGGACAGAGGCAGCAGTTCTTC. It is translated as CASSLGQRQQFF.

The chain employs TRBV6-2 or TRBV6-3 and TRBJ1-6; D ambiguous. In germline, CDR1 is MNHEY, CDR2 SVGEGT. Trimming cost V 4 bases and J 2 bases, with 15 bases left between them. This CDR3 region has 17 residues. CDR3 residues: CASSSLGRSTYNSPLHF. CDR3 DNA: TGTGCCAGCAGTTCTCTGGGCAGATCCACCTATAATTCACCCCTCCACTTT.

This clonotype has a handful of counts. The chain links TRBV5-4 to TRBJ1-1, with D possibly TRBD1 on 5 matching bases. Germline CDR1 SGHNT, CDR2 YYREEE (reference sequence). The CDR3 has 16 amino acids. Trimming stripped 1 base from V and 3 bases from J, with 16 bases between. DNA for the CDR3: TGTGCCAGCAGCTTGTTCGGGGCAAGAATTGACACTGAAGCTTTCTTT. It encodes CASSLFGARIDTEAFF.

This clonotype has more than one count but fewer than ten. The CDR3 DNA reads as TGCAGTGCCCCCAGCCCAGCGGCCAACGTCCTGACTTTC. This encodes CSAPSPAANVLTF. The genes are TRBV20-1 and TRBJ2-6; no firm D call. Between the trimmed V and J ends, which lost 6 bases and 6 bases, there was a span of 12 bases. Germline V gene lookup returns CDR1 DFQATT and CDR2 SNEGSKA (reference sequence). The CDR3 is made up of 13 amino acids.

There are a few counts of this clonotype. This chain uses TRBV29-1 with TRBJ2-7, with D possibly matching TRBD2 (7 bases). This CDR3 spans 12 amino acids. Looked up from germline, CDR1 is SQVTM and CDR2 is ANQGSEA. V gave up 5 bases and J gave up 2 bases, with 10 bases separating them. CDR3 coding DNA: TGCAGCGTTCGGGGGGCCACCTACGAGCAGTACTTC. Its translation is CSVRGATYEQYF.

The chain recombines TRBV29-1 with TRBJ2-3; D remains unclear. Trimming cost V 6 bases and J 2 bases, with 6 bases left between them. This CDR3 contains 11 residues. Germline assignment: CDR1 SQVTM and CDR2 ANQGSEA. The CDR3 is CSVTNTDTQYF. The CDR3 DNA follows: TGCAGCGTGACGAACACAGATACGCAGTATTTT.

There are a few counts of this clonotype. The chain carries TRBV29-1 and TRBJ1-1, with a possible D match to TRBD1 (6 bases). The germline gives CDR1 SQVTM, CDR2 ANQGSEA. Trimming shortened V by 6 bases and J by 1 base, and 15 bases separated the two germline ends. The CDR3 runs to 14 residues. As DNA, the CDR3 is TGCAGCGTCACAGGGAGGGTATCGAACACTGAAGCTTTCTTT. The encoded protein is CSVTGRVSNTEAFF.

V gene TRBV29-1 combines with J gene TRBJ1-1; TRBD1 is a possible D gene (5 bases). The CDR3 sequence is 14 residues long. Germline V gene sequence: CDR1 SQVTM, CDR2 ANQGSEA. V lost 4 bases, J lost 11 bases, and 23 bases lay in between. In DNA, the CDR3 is TGCAGCGTTGTTGGGGCAGGGCCTACCCTTGACGCTTTCTTT. Translation gives CSVVGAGPTLDAFF.

This chain uses TRBV27 with TRBJ2-3; 7 bases line up with TRBD1. This CDR3 region has 15 residues. Germline-derived CDR1 and CDR2 are MNHEY and SMNVEV (reference sequence). J gave up 0 bases and V 4 bases, and 4 bases lay outside the gene matches. CDR3 in amino acids: CASSSRTGSTDTQYF. In nucleotides, the CDR3 is TGTGCCAGCAGTTCCCGGACAGGTAGCACAGATACGCAGTATTTT.

J is TRBJ1-4 and V is TRBV7-2; D call uncertain. Looked up from germline, CDR1 is SGHTA and CDR2 is FQGNSA. The CDR3 is 13 amino acids. Trimming left V 5 bases short and J 7 bases short, with 11 bases between. The CDR3 nucleotides are TGTGCCAGCAGCCCCTCCTTTGGTGAAAAACTGTTTTTT. It translates to CASSPSFGEKLFF.

The rearrangement joins TRBV9 to TRBJ2-5; 10 nucleotides align to TRBD1. The junction had 6 bases not matched to a gene; V was cut back by 6 bases and J by 4 bases. The germline gives CDR1 SGDLS, CDR2 YYNGEE. The CDR3 is 14 residues long. The CDR3 here is CASTEGDRGETQYF. The CDR3 coding sequence is TGTGCCAGCACAGAAGGGGACAGGGGAGAGACCCAGTACTTC. Combining the CDR3 with reference TRBV9 and TRBJ2-5 gives the whole variable domain DSGVTQTPKHLITATGQRVTLRCSPRSGDLSVYWYQQSLDQGLQFLIQYYNGEERAKGNILERFSAQQFPDLHSELNLSSLELGDSALYFCASTEGDRGETQYFGPGTRLLVL.

V gene TRBV12-3 or TRBV12-4 combines with J gene TRBJ1-4; D uncertain. Trimming took off 5 bases at V and 8 bases at J, with 12 bases between the two ends. CDR3 size: 13 residues. CDR3: CASSQPLVEKLFF. Here the CDR3 DNA reads TGTGCCAGCAGTCAACCTCTTGTGGAAAAACTGTTTTTT.

The J gene is TRBJ2-7, the V gene TRBV5-1; TRBD2 agrees at 9 bases. Germline V CDR1 and CDR2: SGHRS, YFSETQ. J lost 3 bases, V lost 2 bases, and 6 bases had no gene match. This CDR3 has 15 residues. CDR3 amino acids: CASSFLTSGLYEQYF. CDR3 bases: TGCGCCAGCAGCTTCTTGACTAGCGGCCTCTACGAGCAGTACTTC.

Turning to this clonotype: A much larger clonotype is one base distant, so this may be a read error. This rearrangement joins TRBV2 to TRBJ1-2; D is unresolved. Germline CDR1 SNHLY, CDR2 FYNNEI. The CDR3 runs 13 residues. The CDR3 sequence: CASIPTLAGGCTF. CDR3 nucleotide sequence: TGTGCCAGCATTCCCACGCTTGCGGGAGGCTGCACCTTC.

Concerning this clonotype itself: The junction shows a germline mismatch at one end, possibly a read error. The chain is built from TRBV3-1 and TRBJ2-4; the D is unclear. The CDR3 totals 16 residues. Germline V gives CDR1 LGHDT, CDR2 YNNKEL (reference sequence). The CDR3 DNA reads TGTGCCAGCAGACAAGAGAGCAGAACAGCCAAAAACATTCAGTACTTC. As protein: CASRQESRTAKNIQYF.

The CDR3 is CASSLAGTTGANVLTF. In nucleotides, the CDR3 is TGTGCCAGCAGCTTAGCGGGGACTACCGGGGCCAACGTCCTGACTTTC. The chain recombines TRBV7-8 with TRBJ2-6, with TRBD2 matching over 7 bases. The CDR3 extends over 16 amino acids. Germline V CDR1 and CDR2: SGHVS, FQNEAQ. J gave up 4 bases and V 0 bases, and 3 bases lay outside the gene matches.

The chain employs TRBV28 and TRBJ2-7; D not certain. The V end lost 6 bases, the J end lost 2 bases, and 8 bases lay between the germline ends. CDR1 MDHEN and CDR2 SYDVKM come from the germline V gene. This CDR3 has 12 residues. The DNA of the CDR3 is TGTGCCAGCAGGACTCGGACCTACGAGCAGTACTTC. As protein: CASRTRTYEQYF.

This clonotype was picked up one time. The rearrangement uses TRBV4-3 and TRBJ2-2, with 8 positions matching TRBD1. Losses at the gene ends were 1 base for V and 6 bases for J; bases not matched to a gene: 10. This CDR3 has 17 amino acids. Germline CDR1 is LGHNA and CDR2 is YSLEER. The CDR3 DNA reads TGCGCCAGCAGCCAAGCAGCCACAGGGGGAAAGGCCGGGGAGCTGTTTTTT. Translated: CASSQAATGGKAGELFF.

This clonotype was observed a few times. Compared with germline, one end of the junction differs, possibly owing to a read error. This sequence joins TRBV11-1 and TRBJ1-1; D may be TRBD1 (6 bases). CDR1 SGHAT and CDR2 FQDESV come from the germline V gene (reference sequence). The length of the CDR3 is 15 residues. The CDR3 region has the DNA TGTGCCAGCAGCCCGGGGGAGCGGGGGCACACTGAAGTTTTCTTT. Amino acid sequence: CASSPGERGHTEVFF.

This clonotype was counted a few times. The chain uses TRBV2 and TRBJ1-4; D remains ambiguous. The CDR3 totals 16 residues. Trimming removed 6 bases at V and 8 bases at J, with 22 bases between. CDR1 is SNHLY, CDR2 FYNNEI, per germline. The CDR3 coding sequence is TGTGCCAGCAGCCCCCTCCGAGGAGGGAGCAGGGAAAAACTGTTTTTT. It codes for CASSPLRGGSREKLFF.